This T cell receptor (beta chain) was sequenced in a study of PD-1 blockade in classical Hodgkin lymphoma. Study-wide findings and caveats: Only CD4+ TCR diversity, not CD8+, had risen significantly by C4D1. TCR diversity at baseline was reported to be reduced in newly diagnosed patients relative to healthy donors.

The CDR3 loop spans 12 amino acids. Germline V gene data show CDR1 as SQVTM and CDR2 as ANQGSEA. The V end lost 4 bases, the J end lost 3 bases, and 7 bases lay between the germline ends. Every single patient, without exception, relapsed after autologous stem cell transplantation, and brentuximab vedotin exposure varied. Method: immunoSEQ multiplex PCR; TCRdb's copy keeps in-frame clones and lacks some. The profile covers over 50,000 clones, with 65% to 85% appearing a single time and about 15% taken by the ten largest. In its sample, this clone was seen once. Its antigen is still unknown. This receptor was identified in a human donor with classical Hodgkin lymphoma. The sample consisted of peripheral blood mononuclear cells (PBMCs), taken at baseline. This rearrangement joins TRBV29-1 to TRBJ2-1, with D tentatively TRBD1 (6 bases). This CDR3 reads CSVGTDYNEQFF. In DNA, the CDR3 is TGCAGCGTTGGGACAGACTACAATGAGCAGTTCTTC.